These 5 T cell receptor beta chains came from one sample sequenced in a study of T cells in Graves' hyperthyroidism and ophthalmopathy. The investigators amplified TCR beta CDR3 regions from RNA transcripts. Primed by the HTBI set, a first-round RT-PCR was run on the TCR CDR3. TCRdb itself ran the multiplex PCR reads through MiXCR, one entry per CDR3 protein. The sample has around 300,000 distinct CDR3 sequences; approximately 20% are singletons. The sequenced material came from blood. These receptors all come from a man in his thirties or forties with Graves' ophthalmopathy.

About this clonotype: One junction end disagrees with the germline gene, perhaps due to a read error. The chain links TRBV11-2 to TRBJ1-3; 10 bases match TRBD1. CDR3 length: 17 amino acids. Germline loops: CDR1 SGHAT, CDR2 FQNNGV. CDR3 in amino acids: CASSGRQGARTGNAIYF. The CDR3 region has the DNA TGTGCCAGCAGCGGGCGACAGGGGGCGCGGACTGGAAACGCCATATATTTT.

The table lists this clonotype with a few counts. The V gene is TRBV27, the J gene TRBJ2-6; D possibly corresponds to TRBD1 (6 bases). Germline V gives CDR1 MNHEY, CDR2 SMNVEV (reference sequence). V was trimmed by 5 bases and J by 0 bases, leaving 14 bases between them. The CDR3 consists of 17 residues. CDR3: CASSLKTGASGANVLTF. The DNA for the CDR3 is TGTGCCAGCAGTCTCAAGACAGGCGCCTCTGGGGCCAACGTCCTGACTTTC.

Ten or more counts support this clonotype. The V and J genes are TRBV7-8 and TRBJ1-5, with D possibly TRBD1 on 5 matching bases. The germline V gene encodes CDR1 SGHVS and CDR2 FQNEAQ. The germline V and J ends were trimmed by 1 base and 1 base, with 11 bases remaining between them. The CDR3 consists of 16 residues. CDR3 nucleotide sequence: TGTGCCAGCAGCTTAGAATACCGGGGGAGCAATCAGCCCCAGCATTTT. Encoded protein: CASSLEYRGSNQPQHF.

This clonotype was picked up a small number of times. The chain uses TRBV2 and TRBJ2-2; D ambiguous. This CDR3 has 15 residues. The germline V and J ends were trimmed by 10 bases and 0 bases, with 15 bases remaining between them. The germline V gene has CDR1 SNHLY and CDR2 FYNNEI. The CDR3 is CAIRSEATNTGELFF. The CDR3 DNA sequence: TGTGCCATCAGAAGCGAGGCAACGAACACCGGGGAGCTGTTTTTT. Based on the CDR3 plus reference TRBV2 and TRBJ2-2, the full variable domain is EPEVTQTPSHQVTQMGQEVILRCVPISNHLYFYWYRQILGQKVEFLVSFYNNEISEKSEIFDDQFSVERPDGSNFTLKIRSTKLEDSAMYFCAIRSEATNTGELFFGEGSRLTVL.

This clonotype showed up many times. The chain couples TRBV11-2 to TRBJ2-5; 7 nucleotides match TRBD1. V was pared by 2 bases and J by 2 bases, with 17 bases of the junction left unmatched. CDR1 and CDR2 from the germline V gene are SGHAT and FQNNGV. The CDR3 runs to 19 residues. The CDR3 DNA reads TGTGCCAGCAGCTTAAGTCCCGAGACAGGGATTTATGGACAAGAGACCCAGTACTTC. It yields the protein CASSLSPETGIYGQETQYF.